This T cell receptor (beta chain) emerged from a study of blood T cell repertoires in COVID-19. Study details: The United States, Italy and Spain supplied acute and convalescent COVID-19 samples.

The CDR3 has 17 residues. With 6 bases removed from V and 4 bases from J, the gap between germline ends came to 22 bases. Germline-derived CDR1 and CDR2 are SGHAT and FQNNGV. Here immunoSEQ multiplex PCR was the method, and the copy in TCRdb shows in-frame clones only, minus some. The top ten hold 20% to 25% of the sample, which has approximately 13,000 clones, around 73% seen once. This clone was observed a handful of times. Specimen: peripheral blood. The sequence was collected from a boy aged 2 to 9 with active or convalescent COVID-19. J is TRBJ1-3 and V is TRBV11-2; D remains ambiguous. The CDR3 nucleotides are TGTGCCAGCAGTCCCGCGGCGGGGATCTCCTTCGGAAACACCATATATTTT. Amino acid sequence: CASSPAAGISFGNTIYF.